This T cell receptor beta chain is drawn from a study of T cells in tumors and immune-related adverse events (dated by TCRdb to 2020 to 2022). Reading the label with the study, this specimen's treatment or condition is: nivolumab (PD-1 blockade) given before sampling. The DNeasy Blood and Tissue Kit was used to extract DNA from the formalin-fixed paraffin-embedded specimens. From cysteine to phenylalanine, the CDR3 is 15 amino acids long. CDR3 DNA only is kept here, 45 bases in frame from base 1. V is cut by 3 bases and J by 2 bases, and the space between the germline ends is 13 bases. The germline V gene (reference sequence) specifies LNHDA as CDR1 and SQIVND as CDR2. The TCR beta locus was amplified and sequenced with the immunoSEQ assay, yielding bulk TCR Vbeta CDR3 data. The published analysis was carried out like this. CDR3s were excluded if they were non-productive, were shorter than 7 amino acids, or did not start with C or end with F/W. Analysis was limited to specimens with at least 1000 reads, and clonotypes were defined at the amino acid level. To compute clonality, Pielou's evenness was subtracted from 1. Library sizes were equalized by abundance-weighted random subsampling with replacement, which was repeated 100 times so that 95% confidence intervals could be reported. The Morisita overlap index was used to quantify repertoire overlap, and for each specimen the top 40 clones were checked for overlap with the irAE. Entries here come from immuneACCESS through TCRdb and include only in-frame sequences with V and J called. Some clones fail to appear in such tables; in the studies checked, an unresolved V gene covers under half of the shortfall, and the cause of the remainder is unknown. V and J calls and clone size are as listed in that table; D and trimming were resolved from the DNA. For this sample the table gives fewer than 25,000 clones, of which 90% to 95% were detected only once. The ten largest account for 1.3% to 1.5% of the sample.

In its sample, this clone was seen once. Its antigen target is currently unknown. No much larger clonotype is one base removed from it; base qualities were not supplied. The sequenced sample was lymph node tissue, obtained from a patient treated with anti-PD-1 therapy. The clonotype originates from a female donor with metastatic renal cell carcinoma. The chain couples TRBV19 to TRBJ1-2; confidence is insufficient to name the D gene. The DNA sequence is TGTGCCAGTAGTATGGACTCGGCACCAAACTATGGCTACACCTTC. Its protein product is CASSMDSAPNYGYTF.